There are many counts of the clone carrying this TCR beta chain. The data stem from a study of identical twins. CDR1 is MNHEY, CDR2 SMNVEV, per germline (reference sequence). V shed 10 bases and J 4 bases; nucleotides not matched to a gene: 11. The CDR3 loop spans 15 amino acids. TCRdb itself ran the 5' RACE reads through MiXCR, one entry per CDR3 protein. Among around 680,000 distinct CDR3 sequences listed, over 8.5% were seen once. Separately, the same data were catalogued under a study of yellow fever vaccine responses in identical twins.

Sequenced: PBMCs. The chain links TRBV27 to TRBJ2-5; 11 bases are a match to TRBD1. The sequence was obtained from a woman between 18 and 29 years old in good health. The CDR3 DNA sequence: TGTGCCACCCAGTACCTGGGACAGGGGGTAGAGACCCAGTACTTC. Residues: CATQYLGQGVETQYF.